A selection of T cell receptor beta chains follows, all from one sample in a study of glioma-infiltrating T cells after dendritic cell vaccination. Assay used: immunoSEQ multiplex PCR; TCRdb lists only in-frame clones, some missing. Of over 70,000 clones listed, almost 85% are singletons. The sample consisted of blood, taken before dendritic cell vaccination. These receptors all come from a human donor with glioblastoma. Each CDR3 is given with its conserved first and last residue. Each record gives: V gene, J gene, D gene, clone size, CDR3 protein, CDR3 DNA. The D gene is left open where the match is weak. Size is omitted from some rows. Given values are once, few, many or a class for expanded clones.

v_gene: TRBV29-1; j_gene: TRBJ1-2; d_gene: .; abundance: .; CDR3aa: CSVETRGAGYGYTF; CDR3nt: TGCAGCGTTGAAACCCGGGGGGCAGGCTATGGCTACACCTTC
v_gene: TRBV19; j_gene: TRBJ1-1; d_gene: TRBD1; abundance: .; CDR3aa: CASSSGTGDTEAFF; CDR3nt: TGTGCCAGTAGTTCCGGGACAGGGGACACTGAAGCTTTCTTT
v_gene: TRBV7-2; j_gene: TRBJ1-4; d_gene: .; abundance: .; CDR3aa: CASSRGEHNEKLFF; CDR3nt: TGTGCCAGCTCCCGGGGGGAGCACAATGAAAAACTGTTTTTT
v_gene: TRBV30; j_gene: TRBJ1-2; d_gene: TRBD1; abundance: .; CDR3aa: CASRTLGQGANYGYTF; CDR3nt: TGTGCCTCGAGAACACTGGGACAGGGGGCAAACTATGGCTACACCTTC
v_gene: TRBV18; j_gene: TRBJ2-7; d_gene: TRBD1; abundance: .; CDR3aa: CASSPLPGTGGLSSYEQYF; CDR3nt: TGTGCCAGCTCACCTTTACCCGGGACAGGGGGCCTGAGCTCCTACGAGCAGTACTTC
v_gene: TRBV15; j_gene: TRBJ1-1; d_gene: .; abundance: .; CDR3aa: CATSRESGGVGTEAFF; CDR3nt: TGTGCCACCAGCAGAGAAAGCGGGGGCGTCGGCACTGAAGCTTTCTTT
v_gene: TRBV11-2; j_gene: TRBJ1-1; d_gene: .; abundance: few; CDR3aa: CASTLRGGPNTEAFF; CDR3nt: TGTGCCAGCACCCTCCGGGGGGGGCCGAACACTGAAGCTTTCTTT
v_gene: TRBV6-5; j_gene: TRBJ2-3; d_gene: .; abundance: .; CDR3aa: CASSYSGQGADTQYF; CDR3nt: TGTGCCAGCAGTTACTCGGGGCAGGGCGCAGATACGCAGTATTTT
v_gene: TRBV12-5; j_gene: TRBJ2-3; d_gene: TRBD2; abundance: .; CDR3aa: CASGLGLAGSTDTQYF; CDR3nt: TGTGCTAGTGGTTTGGGGCTAGCGGGAAGCACAGATACGCAGTATTTT
v_gene: TRBV27; j_gene: TRBJ2-6; d_gene: .; abundance: .; CDR3aa: CASRPNRDSGANVLTF; CDR3nt: TGTGCCAGCAGGCCAAACAGGGACTCTGGGGCCAACGTCCTGACTTTC